This T cell receptor beta chain was recovered during a study of monozygotic twins with inflammatory bowel disease. The CDR3 is 14 amino acids. Germline V gives CDR1 DFQATT, CDR2 SNEGSKA (reference sequence). Each CDR3 protein gets one entry in TCRdb, which reprocessed the 5' RACE reads and gives no DNA. The specimen's table records 300,000 to 400,000 distinct CDR3 sequences. This receptor was taken from a human donor with ulcerative colitis or Crohn's disease, or a healthy co-twin of an affected twin (not recorded which). The chain carries TRBV20-1 and TRBJ2-7. Sequenced: blood. The CDR3 protein is CSAHKGHQTYEQYF.